This T cell receptor (beta chain) was captured by sequencing in a study of regulatory T cells in long-lasting Graves disease. Ten or more counts support this clonotype. The TCR beta library used iRepertoire HTBI primers with Arm-PCR amplification of CDR3. TCRdb reanalysed the multiplex PCR reads using MiXCR and keeps one entry per CDR3 protein. Of over 450,000 distinct CDR3 sequences in the sample, more than 10% were seen once. Time point given: newly diagnosed GD, antithyroid drugs for less than 3 months. Preparation of the TCR library used RNA extracted from PBMCs. The V and J ends lost 1 base and 2 bases respectively, with 11 bases between them. CDR1 is SGHDN, CDR2 FVKESK, per germline. The CDR3 length is 15 residues. The sample was also reused in another study, on T cells in Graves' hyperthyroidism and ophthalmopathy. From that study: Ophthalmopathy prediction by the model preceded onset by a median roughly 6.3 months.

Sequencing used peripheral blood mononuclear cells (PBMCs), obtained at new diagnosis, from a patient treated with antithyroid drugs. The chain employs TRBV14 and TRBJ2-5, with D perhaps matching TRBD1 (5 bases). The source of this sequence is a young woman with Graves disease. The CDR3 sequence is CASSQAWGRQETQYF. The CDR3 DNA reads as TGTGCCAGCAGCCAAGCCTGGGGCAGACAAGAGACCCAGTACTTC.